The TCR beta chain under discussion was sequenced for a study of CD8+ T cells in alopecia areata (dated 2018 in TCRdb). Background for the entire study: The treated patients, all with moderate-to-severe alopecia areata, were enrolled in an open-label pilot trial of oral tofacitinib given at 5 to 10 mg twice daily. Tofacitinib was administered for 6 to 18 months, and 6 months of follow-up off drug were then conducted to assess delayed response and recurrence. In treated patients, disease severity was measured using the SALT score, which gives the percentage of scalp surface area affected. The study used high-throughput TCRbeta sequencing to examine T cell clonal expansion in alopecia areata, in both the C3H/HeJ mouse model and human patients. Scalp tissue and sorted CD4+ and CD8+ peripheral blood T cells from patchy and totalis/universalis alopecia areata patients and from healthy controls were covered by human TCRbeta sequencing. Biopsies were taken from tofacitinib-treated patients at baseline and at 4 and 24 weeks of treatment, and a later scalp biopsy was taken in several of the tofacitinib-treated patients. Scalp clonality was compared among normal scalp (n=4), patchy alopecia areata scalp (n=8), and alopecia totalis/universalis scalp (n=8). The RNA source kit depended on sample type: the PAXgene miRNA kit for fixed scalp, the miRNeasy kit for PBMCs, and the RNeasy kit for mouse skin. Amplification of TCRbeta CDR3 regions was done by immunoSEQ multiplex PCR using 35 Vbeta forward primers and 13 Jbeta reverse primers.

This specimen's treatment or condition label, per the study, means: oral pan-JAK inhibitor, 5-10 mg twice daily. From alopecia areata patients, peripheral blood was collected along with lesional scalp punch biopsies. PBMCs were isolated by density centrifugation and stained for CD3, CD4 and CD8, and CD4+ and CD8+ T cells were sorted on a FACSAria. Library preparation was by the immunoSEQ multiplex PCR assay. For TCR sequencing, RNA was extracted from every sample and reverse transcribed into cDNA to serve as template. First-strand cDNA was synthesized using SuperScript III with a 2:1 mix of oligo-dT and random hexamers. Amplification bias was assessed with a synthetic immune receptor repertoire, and residual bias was removed computationally. The authors processed their data as follows. Raw reads were preprocessed to remove errors, and CDR3 was defined according to IMGT conventions as the region from the conserved cysteine to phenylalanine. Clonality was computed by normalizing Shannon entropy by log2 of the number of productive unique TCRs and subtracting the result from 1. Whether scalp clones were CD4 or CD8 was inferred by matching scalp TCRbeta sequences against CD4 and CD8 repertoires sorted from blood. TCRdb took this table from immuneACCESS and kept in-frame rearrangements with V and J called. Such tables lack part of the clones; where checked against another copy, unresolved V genes explain under half of the gap, and the rest is unexplained. V and J calls plus clone size are reproduced from that table; the DNA served to infer D and trimming. This sample lists about 170,000 clones; roughly 58% were detected once. The ten largest clones take up 16% of the sample.

The trim is 0 bases for V and 5 bases for J, with a gap of 13 bases between the germline ends. The CDR3 numbers 14 residues from cysteine through phenylalanine. Only the CDR3 region is kept as DNA, spanning 42 bases read in frame from base 1. The CDR1 and CDR2 encoded by the germline V gene are SQVTM and ANQGSEA. With respect to this clone: Its antigen remains unidentified. Base qualities were left out, and no much larger clone turns up one base away.

Beyond this particular receptor, the publication reports: The treated cohort was small, with a single nonresponder, so links between baseline CD8+ expansion and response need larger studies. Tofacitinib significantly decreased scalp clonality and the number of expanded CD8+ clones among the top 100 scalp clones. Compared with normal scalp, lesional scalp, particularly in alopecia totalis/universalis, had higher clonality and more expanded CD8+ clones, which suggests antigenic drive. Shared TCR sequences between patients were less evident than in mice, which may be partly attributable to HLA diversity in the patient population. Scalp TCR repertoire analysis is complicated because resident alphabeta T cells in normal human skin are also sequenced, whereas mouse skin is dominated by gammadelta T cells. During tofacitinib treatment, many expanded lesional clones stuck around in both scalp and blood, and this persistence may partly explain why relapse happens after treatment is stopped.

The receptor was isolated from a human donor with alopecia areata. Recombination joined TRBV29-1 with TRBJ2-5; D gene: possibly TRBD2, on 7 matching bases. Sequenced here: CD4+ T cells sorted from blood, sampled at approximately week 60, from a patient treated with tofacitinib. CDR3 loop: CSVEDRGAGETQYF. In nucleotides, the sequence is TGCAGCGTTGAAGATCGGGGGGCTGGGGAGACCCAGTACTTC. Where the CDR3 stops, the reference TRBV29-1 and TRBJ2-5 genes take over; the full variable domain is SAVISQKPSRDICQRGTSLTIQCQVDSQVTMMFWYRQQPGQSLTLIATANQGSEATYESGFVIDKFPISRPNLTFSTLTVSNMSPEDSSIYLCSVEDRGAGETQYFGPGTRLLVL.